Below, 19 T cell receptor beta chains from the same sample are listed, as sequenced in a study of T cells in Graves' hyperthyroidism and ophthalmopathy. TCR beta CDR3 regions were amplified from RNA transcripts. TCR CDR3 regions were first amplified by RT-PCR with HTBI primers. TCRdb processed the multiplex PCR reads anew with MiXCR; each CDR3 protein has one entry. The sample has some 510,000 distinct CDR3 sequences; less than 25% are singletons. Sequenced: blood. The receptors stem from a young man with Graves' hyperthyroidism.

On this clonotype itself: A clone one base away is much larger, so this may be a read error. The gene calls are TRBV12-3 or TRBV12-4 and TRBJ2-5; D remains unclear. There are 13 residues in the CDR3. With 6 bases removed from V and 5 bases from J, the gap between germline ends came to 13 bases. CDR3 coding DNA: TGTGCCAGCAGGTTGTGGCAGAAGGAGACCCAGTACTTC. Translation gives CASRLWQKETQYF.

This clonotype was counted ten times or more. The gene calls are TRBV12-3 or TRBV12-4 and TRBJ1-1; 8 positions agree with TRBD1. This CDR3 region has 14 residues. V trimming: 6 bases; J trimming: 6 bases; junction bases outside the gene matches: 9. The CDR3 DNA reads TGTGCCAGCAGAGATACGGGGACAGGCGCTGAAGCTTTCTTT. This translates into CASRDTGTGAEAFF.

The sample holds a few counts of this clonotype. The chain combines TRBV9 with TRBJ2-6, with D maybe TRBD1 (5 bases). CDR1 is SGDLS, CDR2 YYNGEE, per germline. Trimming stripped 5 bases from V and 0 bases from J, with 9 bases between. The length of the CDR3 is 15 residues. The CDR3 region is CASRDTGSGANVLTF. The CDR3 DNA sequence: TGTGCCAGCAGGGACACAGGCTCTGGGGCCAACGTCCTGACTTTC.

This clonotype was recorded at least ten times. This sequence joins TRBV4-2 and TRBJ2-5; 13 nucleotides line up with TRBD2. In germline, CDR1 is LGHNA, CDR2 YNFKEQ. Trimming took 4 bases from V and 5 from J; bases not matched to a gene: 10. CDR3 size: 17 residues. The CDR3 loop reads CASSRLLAGGPGETQYF. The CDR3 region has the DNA TGTGCCAGCAGCCGTTTACTAGCGGGGGGGCCGGGGGAGACCCAGTACTTC.

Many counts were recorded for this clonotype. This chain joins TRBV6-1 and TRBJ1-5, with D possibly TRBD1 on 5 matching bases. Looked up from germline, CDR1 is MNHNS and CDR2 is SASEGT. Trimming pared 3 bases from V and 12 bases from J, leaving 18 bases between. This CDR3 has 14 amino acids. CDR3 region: CASSDLVAGGIQHF. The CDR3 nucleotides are TGTGCCAGCAGTGATTTGGTGGCCGGGGGGATCCAGCATTTT.

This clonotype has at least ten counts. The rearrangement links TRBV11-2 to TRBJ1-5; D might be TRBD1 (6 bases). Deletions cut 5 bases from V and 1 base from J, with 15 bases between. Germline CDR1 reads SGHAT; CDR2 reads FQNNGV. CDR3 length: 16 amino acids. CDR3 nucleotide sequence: TGTGCCAGCAGCCCAACTTCCGGGACAAGCAATCAGCCCCAGCATTTT. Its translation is CASSPTSGTSNQPQHF.

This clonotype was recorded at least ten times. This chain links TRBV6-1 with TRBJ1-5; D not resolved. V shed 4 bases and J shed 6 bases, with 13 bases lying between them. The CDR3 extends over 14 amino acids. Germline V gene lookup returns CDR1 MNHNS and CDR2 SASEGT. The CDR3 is CASSGTGIGQPQHF. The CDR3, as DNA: TGTGCCAGCAGTGGGACGGGTATCGGTCAGCCCCAGCATTTT.

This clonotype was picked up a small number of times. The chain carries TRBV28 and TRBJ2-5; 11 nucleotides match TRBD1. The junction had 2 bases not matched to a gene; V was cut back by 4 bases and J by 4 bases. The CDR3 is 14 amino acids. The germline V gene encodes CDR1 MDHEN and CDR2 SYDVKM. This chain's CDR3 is CASSWDRGGETQYF. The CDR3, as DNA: TGTGCCAGCAGTTGGGACAGGGGGGGAGAGACCCAGTACTTC.

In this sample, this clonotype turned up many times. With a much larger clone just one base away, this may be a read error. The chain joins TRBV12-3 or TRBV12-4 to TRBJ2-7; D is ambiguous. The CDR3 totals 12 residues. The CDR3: CANSLRGDEQYF. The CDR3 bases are TGTGCCAACAGTTTACGTGGGGACGAGCAGTACTTC.

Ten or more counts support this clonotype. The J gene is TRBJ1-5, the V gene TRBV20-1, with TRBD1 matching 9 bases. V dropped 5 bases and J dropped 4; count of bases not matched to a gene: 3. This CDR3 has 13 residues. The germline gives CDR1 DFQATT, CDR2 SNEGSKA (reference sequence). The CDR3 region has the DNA TGCAGTGCTCCCGGGACAGGGAATCAGCCCCAGCATTTT. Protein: CSAPGTGNQPQHF.

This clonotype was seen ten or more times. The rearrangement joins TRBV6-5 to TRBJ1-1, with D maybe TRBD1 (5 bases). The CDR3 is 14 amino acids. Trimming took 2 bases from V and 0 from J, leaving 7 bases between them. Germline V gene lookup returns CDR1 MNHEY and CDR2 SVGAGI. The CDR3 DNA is TGTGCCAGCAGTTACGCGACAGTGAACACTGAAGCTTTCTTT. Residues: CASSYATVNTEAFF.

The CDR3 reads CASSLWVGSYGYTF. The CDR3 DNA is TGTGCCAGCAGCCTATGGGTCGGGAGCTATGGCTACACCTTC. The chain carries TRBV28 and TRBJ1-2, with unresolved D. This CDR3 has 14 amino acids. V lost 6 bases and J 4 bases, leaving 15 bases between the germline ends. In germline, CDR1 is MDHEN, CDR2 SYDVKM.

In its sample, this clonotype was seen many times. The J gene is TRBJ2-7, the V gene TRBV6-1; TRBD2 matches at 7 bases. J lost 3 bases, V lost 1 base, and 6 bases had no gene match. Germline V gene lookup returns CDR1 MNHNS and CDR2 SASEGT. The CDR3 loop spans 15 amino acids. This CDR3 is CASSEEGRGFYEQYF. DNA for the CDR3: TGTGCCAGCAGTGAAGAGGGGAGGGGATTCTACGAGCAGTACTTC.

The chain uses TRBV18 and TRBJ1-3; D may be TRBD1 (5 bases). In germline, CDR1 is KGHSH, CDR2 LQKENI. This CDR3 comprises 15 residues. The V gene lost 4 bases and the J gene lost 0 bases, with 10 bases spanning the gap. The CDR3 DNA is TGTGCCAGCTCACAGGAGGGGCCCTCTGGAAACACCATATATTTT. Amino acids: CASSQEGPSGNTIYF.

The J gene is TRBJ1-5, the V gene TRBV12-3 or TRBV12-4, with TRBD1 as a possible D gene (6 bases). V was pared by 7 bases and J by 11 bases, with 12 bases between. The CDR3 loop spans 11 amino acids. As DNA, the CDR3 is TGTGCCAGCACCAAGGGGGGGGCCCAGCATTTT. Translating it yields CASTKGGAQHF.

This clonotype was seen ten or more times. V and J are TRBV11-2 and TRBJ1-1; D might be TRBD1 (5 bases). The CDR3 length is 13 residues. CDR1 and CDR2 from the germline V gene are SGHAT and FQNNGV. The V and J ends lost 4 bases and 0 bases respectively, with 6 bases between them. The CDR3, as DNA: TGTGCCAGCAGCTGGGACGTGAACACTGAAGCTTTCTTT. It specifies CASSWDVNTEAFF.

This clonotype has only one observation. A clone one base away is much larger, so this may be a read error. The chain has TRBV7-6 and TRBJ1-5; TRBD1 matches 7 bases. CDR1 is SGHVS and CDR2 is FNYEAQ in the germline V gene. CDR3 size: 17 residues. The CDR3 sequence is CASSGHRGPYSNQPHHF. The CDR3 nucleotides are TGTGCCAGCAGCGGACACAGGGGACCATATAGCAATCAGCCCCATCATTTT.

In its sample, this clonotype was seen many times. The CDR3 DNA reads as TGTGCCAGCAGTTCCCGGCGGAGGGGGCTCCACGAGCAGTACTTC. It specifies CASSSRRRGLHEQYF. The chain combines TRBV28 with TRBJ2-7; D possibly corresponds to TRBD1 (7 bases). The V and J ends lost 4 bases and 5 bases respectively, with 18 bases between them. This CDR3 is built from 15 residues. CDR1 MDHEN and CDR2 SYDVKM come from the germline V gene.

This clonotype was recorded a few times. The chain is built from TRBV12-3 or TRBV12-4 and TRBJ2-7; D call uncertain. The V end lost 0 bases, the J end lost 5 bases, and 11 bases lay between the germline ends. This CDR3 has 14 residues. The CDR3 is CASSLALLGNEQYF. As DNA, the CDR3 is TGTGCCAGCAGTTTAGCGCTACTGGGTAACGAGCAGTACTTC.